These 6 T cell receptor beta chains were all obtained from the same sample, sequenced in a study of cytomegalovirus exposure and HLA in healthy donors. PCR used 60 Vbeta primers and 13 Jbeta primers. The repertoire was sequenced with immunoSEQ multiplex PCR; TCRdb's copy has only in-frame clones and lacks some. Of roughly 180,000 clones in the sample, about four fifths were seen once. Sequencing was done on a sample of PBMCs. These receptors were taken from a male donor in good health and CMV-seronegative.

CDR3 residues: CAISESGGRAQETQYF. The CDR3 DNA reads as TGTGCCATCAGTGAGTCGGGCGGGAGGGCCCAAGAGACCCAGTACTTC. V gene TRBV10-3 combines with J gene TRBJ2-5; 9 positions agree with TRBD2. Unmatched junction bases numbered 3, after V lost 0 bases and J lost 1 base. This CDR3 spans 16 amino acids. Germline V gene data show CDR1 as ENHRY and CDR2 as SYGVKD.

This clone came up a few times. The DNA of the CDR3 is TGTGCCAGCAGTTCTCAGGGGAGTGGGAACACTGAAGCTTTCTTT. It translates to CASSSQGSGNTEAFF. J is TRBJ1-1 and V is TRBV4-2; D possibly corresponds to TRBD1 (6 bases). There are 15 residues in the CDR3. Germline V CDR1 and CDR2: LGHNA, YNFKEQ. V was pared by 6 bases and J by 1 base, with 15 bases between.

About this clone: One base away lies a much larger clone, so this may be a sequencing read error. This chain joins TRBV6-1 and TRBJ2-7, with TRBD1 identical over 11 bases. Germline V gives CDR1 MNHNS, CDR2 SASEGT. CDR3 length: 15 amino acids. The J segment lost 0 bases and the V segment lost 3 bases, leaving 1 base of the junction unmatched. CDR3: CASSDGTGGSYEQYF. DNA of the CDR3: TGTGCCAGCAGTGATGGGACAGGGGGCTCCTACGAGCAGTACTTC.

V and J are TRBV5-6 and TRBJ2-3; the D is unclear. The CDR3 consists of 15 residues. Trimming removed 6 bases from V and 0 bases from J, with 14 bases in between. Germline loops: CDR1 SGHDT, CDR2 YYEEEE. In DNA, the CDR3 is TGTGCCAGCACCGTGGATCGGGTGAGCACAGATACGCAGTATTTT. Translation gives CASTVDRVSTDTQYF. Together with reference TRBV5-6 and TRBJ2-3, the CDR3 gives the full variable domain: DAGVTQSPTHLIKTRGQQVTLRCSPKSGHDTVSWYQQALGQGPQFIFQYYEEEERQRGNFPDRFSGHQFPNYSSELNVNALLLGDSALYLCASTVDRVSTDTQYFGPGTRLTVL.

This chain links TRBV7-8 with TRBJ2-7; TRBD2 is a possible D gene (5 bases). This CDR3 comprises 16 residues. V was pared by 5 bases and J by 0 bases, with 17 bases between. Germline lookup yields CDR1 SGHVS and CDR2 FQNEAQ. The CDR3 DNA is TGTGCCAGCAGCAGCCGGGCCGGACTGGGCTCCTACGAGCAGTACTTC. Encoded protein: CASSSRAGLGSYEQYF.

The chain combines TRBV5-4 with TRBJ1-2, with D maybe TRBD1 (6 bases). The ends were cut back, 0 bases at V and 5 bases at J, with 14 bases in the middle. Germline V gives CDR1 SGHNT, CDR2 YYREEE (reference sequence). The CDR3 length is 15 residues. In DNA form, the CDR3 reads TGTGCCAGCAGCTTGGGGCAGGGGATGGAGTATGGCTACACCTTC. Protein sequence: CASSLGQGMEYGYTF.